This T cell receptor beta chain was recorded in a study of blood T cell repertoires in COVID-19. Study summary: Samples taken during acute and convalescent COVID-19 were collected in the United States, Italy and Spain. T cells, B-cell-depleted T cells, or PBMCs supplied cDNA or gDNA.

Original data processing: Scientists estimated how many nucleated cells there were by amplifying reference gene primers. Measured with immunoSEQ multiplex PCR; TCRdb has only the in-frame clones, and not every one. V and J calls and clone size come straight from that table; D and trimming were deduced from the DNA. The sample lists some 190,000 clones; more than 80% were seen once. Trimming shortened V by 3 bases and J by 7 bases, and 13 bases separated the two germline ends. The CDR3 spans 15 residues. Germline lookup yields CDR1 SNHLY and CDR2 FYNNEI. This chain joins TRBV2 and TRBJ1-6; D remains unclear. Sequencing input: peripheral blood. The TCR sequence derives from a woman aged 55-70 years with acute or convalescent COVID-19. The DNA of the CDR3 is TGTGCCAGCAGTGAGCAGTCGATGGTGAATTCACCCCTCCACTTT. This encodes CASSEQSMVNSPLHF.